Sequencing of this T cell receptor (beta chain) was carried out in a study of blood T cell repertoires in COVID-19. Original processing methods: Estimation of nucleated cell counts was performed using reference gene primer amplification. Assay used: immunoSEQ multiplex PCR; TCRdb lists only in-frame clones, some missing. V and J calls and clone size are copied from that table; D and trimming were computed from the DNA. The sample includes about 310,000 clones, around 85% of them seen just once. Self-reported history from a screening survey and questionnaire set each donor's cohort. The sample holds a few counts of this clone. The TCR was taken from a woman aged 25 to 45 who had been exposed to COVID-19. Sequencing was performed on PBMCs or T cells enriched from blood (not recorded which).

For the CDR3, the DNA is TGTGCCAGCAGCCAAGACAGGGCTTACCAAGAGACCCAGTACTTC. This codes for CASSQDRAYQETQYF. The V gene is TRBV3-1 (or the pseudogene TRBV3-2), the J gene TRBJ2-5; D perhaps matches TRBD1 (5 bases). The CDR3 consists of 15 residues. The germline V gene encodes CDR1 LGHDT and CDR2 YNNKEL (reference sequence). Deletions cut 0 bases from V and 0 bases from J, with 8 bases between.